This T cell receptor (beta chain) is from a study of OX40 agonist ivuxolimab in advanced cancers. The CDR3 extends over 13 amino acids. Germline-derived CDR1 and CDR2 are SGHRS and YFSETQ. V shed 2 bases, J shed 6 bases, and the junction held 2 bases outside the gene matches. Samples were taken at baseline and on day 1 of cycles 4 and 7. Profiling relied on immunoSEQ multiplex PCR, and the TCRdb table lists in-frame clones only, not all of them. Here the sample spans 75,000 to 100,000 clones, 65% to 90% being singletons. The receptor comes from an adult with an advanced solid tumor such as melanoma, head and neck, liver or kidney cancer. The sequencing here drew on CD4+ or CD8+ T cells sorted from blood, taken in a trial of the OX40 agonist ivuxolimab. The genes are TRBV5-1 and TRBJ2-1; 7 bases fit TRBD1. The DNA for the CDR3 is TGCGCCAGCAGCTTTTACAGGGGCAATGAGCAGTTCTTC. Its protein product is CASSFYRGNEQFF.